This record covers a single T cell receptor (beta chain). What it recognizes is unknown. The sample comes from a study of cytomegalovirus exposure and HLA in healthy donors. Study as a whole: Early release data held 80 million to 100 million unique TCRs from HLA-typed donors.

Findings and caveats of the study: Another analysis was done later, and it associated over 15,000 TCR beta sequences with HLA alleles at 0.05 false discovery rate. Later analysis suggested most CMV-associated TCR beta chains were HLA-restricted.

The CDR3 has 13 amino acids. Trimming took off 6 bases at V and 0 bases at J, with 9 bases between the two ends. Germline V CDR1 and CDR2: SQVTM, ANQGSEA. The PCR was carried out with 60 Vbeta primers and 13 Jbeta primers. TCRdb's table, derived via immunoSEQ multiplex PCR, lists solely in-frame clones and lacks some. Of around 230,000 clones listed, roughly 82% were seen once; the top ten hold about 6.1%. The rearrangement joins TRBV29-1 to TRBJ2-1; weak D call: TRBD2 (6 bases). The receptor comes from a man in his forties or fifties in good health and CMV-seropositive. Sequencing was done on a sample of PBMCs. The CDR3, as DNA: TGCAGCGTGCACGGGAGCTCCTACAATGAGCAGTTCTTC. It specifies CSVHGSSYNEQFF.